A selection of T cell receptor beta chains follows, all from one sample in a study of cytomegalovirus exposure and HLA in healthy donors. Repertoires were generated with immunoSEQ multiplex PCR, while TCRdb's copy carries only in-frame clones and drops some. The table has some 180,000 clones, over 65% seen once. The specimen sequenced was PBMCs. The receptors here all came from a man aged 40-49 years in good health and CMV-seropositive. The CDR3 runs from the conserved cysteine through the conserved F or W. Fields, in order: J gene, V gene, D gene, clone size, CDR3 DNA, CDR3 protein. D genes are given only for firm matches. Clone size, where shown, is once, few, many, or a class for clones that have expanded.

j_call: TRBJ2-1
v_call: TRBV10-3
d_call: TRBD2
clone_size: NA
cdr3_nt: TGTGCCATCAGTGAGTCCCGACTAGCGGCCTACAATGAGCAGTTCTTC
cdr3_aa: CAISESRLAAYNEQFF

j_call: TRBJ2-1
v_call: TRBV11-2
d_call: TRBD2
clone_size: NA
cdr3_nt: TGTGCCAGCAGGACCTCGGGCGGGAGGAAAAATGAGCAGTTCTTC
cdr3_aa: CASRTSGGRKNEQFF

j_call: TRBJ1-6
v_call: TRBV7-8
d_call: NA
clone_size: NA
cdr3_nt: TGTGCCAGCAGCTTAGGTCAGGGTGGTAATTCACCCCTCCACTTT
cdr3_aa: CASSLGQGGNSPLHF

j_call: TRBJ2-7
v_call: TRBV25-1
d_call: NA
clone_size: NA
cdr3_nt: TGTGCCAGCAGTGTGCCAGGGGCCTACGAGCAGTACTTC
cdr3_aa: CASSVPGAYEQYF

j_call: TRBJ2-1
v_call: TRBV4-2
d_call: TRBD2
clone_size: once
cdr3_nt: TGTGCCAGCAGCCAAGGGACTAGCGTGGGAAATGAGCAGTTCTTC
cdr3_aa: CASSQGTSVGNEQFF

j_call: TRBJ2-3
v_call: TRBV6-6
d_call: NA
clone_size: NA
cdr3_nt: TGTGCCAGCAGTTACTACCGGGACTCCTATACGCAGTATTTT
cdr3_aa: CASSYYRDSYTQYF

j_call: TRBJ1-1
v_call: TRBV19
d_call: TRBD1
clone_size: NA
cdr3_nt: TGTGCCAGTAGTACCTCCCGGGACAGGGTCACTGAAGCTTTCTTT
cdr3_aa: CASSTSRDRVTEAFF

j_call: TRBJ2-1
v_call: TRBV30
d_call: TRBD2
clone_size: once
cdr3_nt: TGTGCCTGGAGAAGACTAGCGGGGGGCTACAATGAGCAGTTCTTC
cdr3_aa: CAWRRLAGGYNEQFF

j_call: TRBJ1-6
v_call: TRBV5-1
d_call: NA
clone_size: NA
cdr3_nt: TGCGCCAGCAGCTTGGACAATGGGGGCAATTCACCCCTCCACTTT
cdr3_aa: CASSLDNGGNSPLHF

j_call: TRBJ2-7
v_call: TRBV7-6
d_call: TRBD2
clone_size: once
cdr3_nt: TGTGCCAGCAGCTCGGCTCGCGGGAGTGACGAGCAGTACTTC
cdr3_aa: CASSSARGSDEQYF

j_call: TRBJ2-1
v_call: TRBV7-9
d_call: TRBD2
clone_size: NA
cdr3_nt: TGTGCCAGCAGCCCCGGGGGGGGAAGGAATGAGCAGTTCTTC
cdr3_aa: CASSPGGGRNEQFF

j_call: TRBJ1-2
v_call: TRBV28
d_call: NA
clone_size: NA
cdr3_nt: TGTGCCAGCAGTCCCACAGAGAACTATGGCTACACCTTC
cdr3_aa: CASSPTENYGYTF

j_call: TRBJ1-2
v_call: TRBV30
d_call: NA
clone_size: NA
cdr3_nt: TGTGCCTTGGAGCGGCAGCCTAGTTCTCCCTATGGCTACACCTTC
cdr3_aa: CALERQPSSPYGYTF

j_call: TRBJ1-5
v_call: TRBV7-2
d_call: NA
clone_size: NA
cdr3_nt: TGTGCCAGCAGCTTAATACAGGTCGCGAATCAGCCCCAGCATTTT
cdr3_aa: CASSLIQVANQPQHF

j_call: TRBJ2-2
v_call: TRBV27
d_call: TRBD2
clone_size: NA
cdr3_nt: TGTGCCAGCAGGCTAGCGGGAGGATCGAACACCGGGGAGCTGTTTTTT
cdr3_aa: CASRLAGGSNTGELFF

j_call: TRBJ2-3
v_call: TRBV19
d_call: TRBD1
clone_size: NA
cdr3_nt: TGTGCCAGTACCCTAGGACAGGGAGAGAATACGCAGTATTTT
cdr3_aa: CASTLGQGENTQYF

j_call: TRBJ2-7
v_call: TRBV7-9
d_call: NA
clone_size: NA
cdr3_nt: TGTGCCAGCAGCTTAGGGGGGGTCGTATCCTACGAGCAGTACTTC
cdr3_aa: CASSLGGVVSYEQYF

j_call: TRBJ1-2
v_call: TRBV27
d_call: TRBD1
clone_size: NA
cdr3_nt: TGTGCCAGCAGTTTCTCCTTGGGGTTGGGTAGGGGGCTAGACTATGGCTACACCTTC
cdr3_aa: CASSFSLGLGRGLDYGYTF

j_call: TRBJ2-1
v_call: TRBV5-1
d_call: TRBD2
clone_size: NA
cdr3_nt: TGCGCCAGCAGCTTGGTAGCTAGCGGGGTCTACAATGAGCAGTTCTTC
cdr3_aa: CASSLVASGVYNEQFF

j_call: TRBJ1-2
v_call: TRBV6-6
d_call: NA
clone_size: NA
cdr3_nt: TGTGCCAGCAGACCCACTACAGGGTTAGGGGGCTACACCTTC
cdr3_aa: CASRPTTGLGGYTF

j_call: TRBJ1-1
v_call: TRBV2
d_call: TRBD1
clone_size: NA
cdr3_nt: TGTGCCAGCAGTGAAGCGCTTCAAGGGGGCGGGACGACCACTGAAGCTTTCTTT
cdr3_aa: CASSEALQGGGTTTEAFF

j_call: TRBJ2-1
v_call: TRBV10-2
d_call: TRBD2
clone_size: NA
cdr3_nt: TGCGCCAGCAGCTTGGGACTAGCGGGGGCCCACAATGAGCAGTTCTTC
cdr3_aa: CASSLGLAGAHNEQFF

j_call: TRBJ2-7
v_call: TRBV6-1
d_call: NA
clone_size: once
cdr3_nt: TGTGCCAGCAGTGCCCGGGACAACCGAGGCGAGCAGTACTTC
cdr3_aa: CASSARDNRGEQYF

j_call: TRBJ2-3
v_call: TRBV30
d_call: TRBD2
clone_size: few
cdr3_nt: TGTGCCCTGGGGGGGAACACGAACACCTCCACAGATACGCAGTATTTT
cdr3_aa: CALGGNTNTSTDTQYF

j_call: TRBJ1-5
v_call: TRBV6-1
d_call: NA
clone_size: NA
cdr3_nt: TGTGCCAGCACCCTCGGAACGGGGGGAAATCAGCCCCAGCATTTT
cdr3_aa: CASTLGTGGNQPQHF

j_call: TRBJ2-3
v_call: TRBV9
d_call: TRBD2
clone_size: NA
cdr3_nt: TGTGCCAGCAGCACCGGACTAGCGGGCCTCTCGGATACGCAGTATTTT
cdr3_aa: CASSTGLAGLSDTQYF

j_call: TRBJ2-3
v_call: TRBV7-2
d_call: TRBD2
clone_size: NA
cdr3_nt: TGTGCCAGCAGCTTAGCGGCTAGCGGAGGGCCAGATACGCAGTATTTT
cdr3_aa: CASSLAASGGPDTQYF

j_call: TRBJ1-1
v_call: TRBV6-5
d_call: NA
clone_size: NA
cdr3_nt: TGTGCCAGCAGTTCCGCGGGGGGCCCCCGGGACACTGAAGCTTTCTTT
cdr3_aa: CASSSAGGPRDTEAFF

j_call: TRBJ1-1
v_call: TRBV19
d_call: TRBD1
clone_size: NA
cdr3_nt: TGTGCCAGTAGTCCGTGGACAGGGGCAAACACTGAAGCTTTCTTT
cdr3_aa: CASSPWTGANTEAFF

j_call: TRBJ1-2
v_call: TRBV28
d_call: TRBD1
clone_size: NA
cdr3_nt: TGTGCCAGCAGCCGACCCGGGACAGGTTACGGCTACACCTTC
cdr3_aa: CASSRPGTGYGYTF

j_call: TRBJ2-5
v_call: TRBV9
d_call: TRBD1
clone_size: NA
cdr3_nt: TGTGCCAGCAGCCCCGGACGACAGGGGACCCAAGAGACCCAGTACTTC
cdr3_aa: CASSPGRQGTQETQYF

j_call: TRBJ1-3
v_call: TRBV19
d_call: TRBD1
clone_size: NA
cdr3_nt: TGTGCCAGCGATGACAGGGGGTCTGGAAACACCATATATTTT
cdr3_aa: CASDDRGSGNTIYF

j_call: TRBJ1-4
v_call: TRBV4-3
d_call: NA
clone_size: NA
cdr3_nt: TGCGCCAGCAGCTCCTTACAGGCGGGAAATGAAAAACTGTTTTTT
cdr3_aa: CASSSLQAGNEKLFF

j_call: TRBJ1-3
v_call: TRBV7-9
d_call: TRBD1
clone_size: NA
cdr3_nt: TGTGCCAGCAGCCCCGGGACAGCCGGAAACACCATATATTTT
cdr3_aa: CASSPGTAGNTIYF

j_call: TRBJ1-4
v_call: TRBV10-3
d_call: NA
clone_size: NA
cdr3_nt: TGTGCCACAGCAGGGGTGGCTAATGAAAAACTGTTTTTT
cdr3_aa: CATAGVANEKLFF

j_call: TRBJ2-3
v_call: TRBV6-5
d_call: NA
clone_size: few
cdr3_nt: TGTGCCAGCAGTTACTCGATTTACTACACAGATACGCAGTATTTT
cdr3_aa: CASSYSIYYTDTQYF

j_call: TRBJ2-7
v_call: TRBV11-2
d_call: TRBD1
clone_size: NA
cdr3_nt: TGTGCCAGCAGCCCGGACAGGGGCTACGAGCAGTACTTC
cdr3_aa: CASSPDRGYEQYF

j_call: TRBJ2-7
v_call: TRBV4-3
d_call: NA
clone_size: NA
cdr3_nt: TGCGCCAGCAGCCGGGAGATTAACTACGAGCAGTACTTC
cdr3_aa: CASSREINYEQYF

j_call: TRBJ1-5
v_call: TRBV28
d_call: NA
clone_size: NA
cdr3_nt: TGTGCCAGCAGTGGCAGGGGAAATCAGCCCCAGCATTTT
cdr3_aa: CASSGRGNQPQHF

j_call: TRBJ2-7
v_call: TRBV23-1
d_call: TRBD1
clone_size: NA
cdr3_nt: TGCGCCAGCAGTCAATCAAACCGACAGGGGACCTACGAGCAGTACTTC
cdr3_aa: CASSQSNRQGTYEQYF

j_call: TRBJ1-5
v_call: TRBV6-1
d_call: TRBD1
clone_size: NA
cdr3_nt: TGTGCCAGCAGGGGGACAGGTTATAGCAATCAGCCCCAGCATTTT
cdr3_aa: CASRGTGYSNQPQHF

j_call: TRBJ2-6
v_call: TRBV12-5
d_call: TRBD1
clone_size: NA
cdr3_nt: TGTGCTAGTGGTTCTCCTCCTAAAACCGGGACAGGGAACGGGGCCAACGTCCTGACTTTC
cdr3_aa: CASGSPPKTGTGNGANVLTF

j_call: TRBJ1-2
v_call: TRBV7-8
d_call: NA
clone_size: NA
cdr3_nt: TGTGCCAGCAGCTTAGGGCCAGGGTTGTATGGCTACACCTTC
cdr3_aa: CASSLGPGLYGYTF

j_call: TRBJ2-2
v_call: TRBV2
d_call: NA
clone_size: NA
cdr3_nt: TGTGCCAGCAGCGCGACAGCGCACGGGGAGCTGTTTTTT
cdr3_aa: CASSATAHGELFF

j_call: TRBJ2-2
v_call: TRBV2
d_call: TRBD2
clone_size: NA
cdr3_nt: TGTGCCAGCACCCGCACTAGCGGGGCAAACACCGGGGAGCTGTTTTTT
cdr3_aa: CASTRTSGANTGELFF

j_call: TRBJ2-5
v_call: TRBV5-1
d_call: NA
clone_size: NA
cdr3_nt: TGCGCCAGCAGCGCCGGGGTAGGCGGGACCCAAGAGACCCAGTACTTC
cdr3_aa: CASSAGVGGTQETQYF

j_call: TRBJ2-7
v_call: TRBV6-5
d_call: TRBD2
clone_size: few
cdr3_nt: TGTGCCAGTAGACCGGGACTAGCGCTCTACGAGCAGTACTTC
cdr3_aa: CASRPGLALYEQYF

j_call: TRBJ2-5
v_call: TRBV7-6
d_call: NA
clone_size: once
cdr3_nt: TGTGCCAGCAGCTTAGTATTTGGAGGCCAAGAGACCCAGTACTTC
cdr3_aa: CASSLVFGGQETQYF

j_call: TRBJ2-7
v_call: TRBV6-5
d_call: TRBD1
clone_size: few
cdr3_nt: TGTGCCAGCAGTTTTGACAGGGGAAATTCCTACGAGCAGTACTTC
cdr3_aa: CASSFDRGNSYEQYF

j_call: TRBJ2-2
v_call: TRBV7-8
d_call: TRBD2
clone_size: NA
cdr3_nt: TGTGCCAGCAGCTCAGCACTAACCGGGACTAGCGGGAGTACCGGGGAGCTGTTTTTT
cdr3_aa: CASSSALTGTSGSTGELFF

j_call: TRBJ1-1
v_call: TRBV28
d_call: NA
clone_size: NA
cdr3_nt: TGTGCCAGCAGTCGCAGGGGATTTGAAGCTTTCTTT
cdr3_aa: CASSRRGFEAFF

j_call: TRBJ1-6
v_call: TRBV6-6
d_call: NA
clone_size: NA
cdr3_nt: TGTGCCAGCAGTTACAGGGGCGGAGATTCACCCCTCCACTTT
cdr3_aa: CASSYRGGDSPLHF